The 18 T cell receptor beta chains given below trace back to one sample, sequenced in a study of T-cell memory formation after mild COVID-19. TCRdb independently ran MiXCR on the 5' RACE reads; one entry per CDR3 protein. Here the sample spans around 110,000 distinct CDR3 sequences, 13% to 15% being singletons. Sequenced sample: PBMCs or a T cell subset sorted from them (not recorded which). These receptors came from a man younger than 35 who had mild COVID-19 (a few samples of this study predate the infection). Cell type and time point are not known.

The chain recombines TRBV7-9 with TRBJ1-2; 7 bases are shared with TRBD1. Trimming removed 3 bases from V and 12 bases from J; junction bases left unmatched: 10. The CDR3 runs to 13 residues. Per germline, CDR1 SEHNR and CDR2 FQNEAQ (reference sequence). CDR3 sequence (DNA): TGTGCCAGCAGCTTGGGCAGGGACAGTATCGACACCTTC. Its translation is CASSLGRDSIDTF.

This clonotype was seen at least ten times. The CDR3 protein is CASSPGHLGYEQYV. Here the CDR3 DNA reads TGTGCCAGCAGCCCGGGACACCTAGGCTACGAGCAGTACGTC. V and J are TRBV7-9 and TRBJ2-7; tentatively, D is TRBD1 (6 bases). The CDR3 spans 14 residues. Per germline, CDR1 SEHNR and CDR2 FQNEAQ (reference sequence). Trimming left V 5 bases short and J 3 bases short, with 14 bases between.

The table lists this clonotype with many counts. The gene calls are TRBV12-3 or TRBV12-4 and TRBJ2-2; D possibly corresponds to TRBD1 (6 bases). This CDR3 is built from 12 residues. Trimming stripped 8 bases from V and 6 bases from J, with 10 bases between. In DNA, the CDR3 is TGTGCCAGCCTAGAGGGGGCCGGGGAGCTGTTTTTT. Translating gives CASLEGAGELFF.

The chain is built from TRBV4-3 and TRBJ1-3; the D is unclear. The V end was cut by 0 bases, the J end by 8 bases, with 8 bases between. The CDR3 loop spans 13 amino acids. In germline, CDR1 is LGHNA, CDR2 YSLEER. CDR3 sequence: CASSQDVGHTIYF. In DNA form, the CDR3 reads TGCGCCAGCAGCCAAGATGTGGGCCACACCATATATTTT.

This sequence joins TRBV4-1 and TRBJ1-2; possibly TRBD1 for D (5 bases). Trimming left V 1 base short and J 5 bases short, with 11 bases between. CDR1 is MGHRA and CDR2 is YSYEKL in the germline V gene. CDR3 length equals 14 residues. As DNA, the CDR3 is TGCGCCAGCAGCCAAGCGGGGGAATCATATGGCTACACCTTC. It specifies CASSQAGESYGYTF.

This clonotype came up a few times. DNA of the CDR3: TGTGCCAGCAGGCCCAAAGGCGTCCGCTATGGCTACACCTTC. It translates to CASRPKGVRYGYTF. This chain uses TRBV6-5 with TRBJ1-2; D not resolved. Trimming stripped 6 bases from V and 4 bases from J, with 15 bases between. Germline V gene data show CDR1 as MNHEY and CDR2 as SVGAGI. This CDR3 is built from 14 residues.

This clonotype was observed a handful of times. The CDR3 region has the DNA TGCGCCAGCAGCCTTTGGACAGGGAATGAAAAACTGTTTTTT. This codes for CASSLWTGNEKLFF. The chain uses TRBV4-3 and TRBJ1-4; TRBD1 aligns across 8 bases. The germline gives CDR1 LGHNA, CDR2 YSLEER. This CDR3 has 14 residues. The V segment lost 4 bases and the J segment 5 bases; nucleotides outside the gene matches: 3.

This chain links TRBV30 with TRBJ2-7; D ambiguous. V lost 2 bases and J 3 bases, leaving 8 bases between the germline ends. The CDR3 has 12 residues. Germline CDR1 GTSNPN, CDR2 SVGIG (reference sequence). CDR3 DNA: TGTGCCTGGAGTTTCACGGTCTACGAGCAGTACTTC. This codes for CAWSFTVYEQYF.

This clonotype came up a few times. V and J are TRBV9 and TRBJ2-5; tentatively, D is TRBD2 (6 bases). V lost 2 bases, J lost 5 bases, and 10 bases lay in between. Germline V gives CDR1 SGDLS, CDR2 YYNGEE. CDR3 length equals 13 residues. The CDR3 DNA sequence: TGTGCCAGCAGCGTCACGGGGGAGGAGACCCAGTACTTC. Its translation: CASSVTGEETQYF.

A word on this clonotype: Since a much larger clone is just one base distant, this may be a read error. The genes are TRBV7-2 and TRBJ2-3, with 11 positions matching TRBD2. The germline V gene has CDR1 SGHTA and CDR2 FQGNSA. The CDR3 is 14 residues long. V trimming: 6 bases; J trimming: 14 bases; junction bases outside the gene matches: 13. The CDR3, as DNA: TGTGCCAGCAGATCAACTAGCGGGGGATTCTGGGCGTATTTT. This translates into CASRSTSGGFWAYF.

The V call is TRBV12-3 or TRBV12-4, the J call TRBJ2-1, with 10 bases matching TRBD2. Trimming removed 4 bases from V and 7 bases from J; junction bases left unmatched: 13. The CDR3 covers 17 residues. DNA for the CDR3: TGTGCCAGCAGTTCCGACGAGAGCGGGGGGGCGGGTAATGAGCAGTTCTTC. Protein product: CASSSDESGGAGNEQFF.

This clonotype was picked up a small number of times. V and J are TRBV6-5 and TRBJ1-2; 8 bases are shared with TRBD1. CDR3 length equals 13 residues. Germline V lookup: CDR1 MNHEY, CDR2 SVGAGI. V gave up 6 bases and J gave up 8 bases; unmatched junction bases: 8. The CDR3 sequence: CASSPWTGNGYTF. CDR3 nucleotide sequence: TGTGCCAGCAGCCCTTGGACAGGGAACGGCTACACCTTC.

This clonotype came up a few times. This chain links TRBV10-3 with TRBJ2-3; 9 bases agree with TRBD1. Trimming removed 11 bases from V and 1 base from J; junction bases left unmatched: 7. The CDR3 consists of 14 residues. The germline V gene has CDR1 ENHRY and CDR2 SYGVKD. The CDR3 loop reads CALSRQGGTDTQYF. In DNA form, the CDR3 reads TGTGCCCTTTCACGACAGGGGGGCACAGATACGCAGTATTTT.

V is TRBV7-9 and J is TRBJ2-3; no clear D. V was shortened by 5 bases and J by 3 bases, with 12 bases between the two germline ends. The CDR3 is made up of 14 amino acids. Germline CDR1 SEHNR, CDR2 FQNEAQ (reference sequence). CDR3 sequence: CASSPTRGTDTQYF. CDR3 nucleotides: TGTGCCAGCAGCCCTACAAGAGGTACAGATACGCAGTATTTT.

The rearrangement uses TRBV7-3 and TRBJ2-5; 10 nucleotides agree with TRBD1. CDR3 length: 13 amino acids. The J segment lost 5 bases and the V segment lost 6 bases, leaving 3 bases of the junction unmatched. Germline values: CDR1 SGHTA, CDR2 FQGTGA. CDR3 bases: TGTGCCAGCAGAGGGACAGGGGAGGAGACCCAGTACTTC. Translation: CASRGTGEETQYF.

This clonotype appeared a few times. CDR3: CATSRGSHEQYV. The DNA of the CDR3 is TGTGCCACCAGCAGAGGATCCCACGAGCAGTACGTC. The V gene is TRBV15, the J gene TRBJ2-7; D unclear. The V gene's germline CDR1 is LNHNV and CDR2 YYDKDF (reference sequence). Trimming removed 1 base at V and 5 bases at J, with 6 bases between. This CDR3 spans 12 amino acids.

This clonotype came up a few times. This rearrangement joins TRBV7-9 to TRBJ2-3; D uncertain. V was cut by 5 bases and J by 4 bases, with 10 bases left in between. Germline assignment: CDR1 SEHNR and CDR2 FQNEAQ (reference sequence). This CDR3 has 13 amino acids. The CDR3 DNA is TGTGCCAGCAGCACCCACACCCCAGATACGCAGTATTTT. Translating it yields CASSTHTPDTQYF.

CDR3 in amino acids: CSVSSGGGEQYV. CDR3 in DNA: TGCAGCGTTTCGTCAGGGGGGGGCGAGCAGTACGTC. The chain links TRBV29-1 to TRBJ2-7, with D tentatively TRBD1 or TRBD2 (7 bases each). Trimming stripped 5 bases from V and 6 bases from J, with 14 bases between. This CDR3 is built from 12 residues. Germline V lookup: CDR1 SQVTM, CDR2 ANQGSEA.